The present entry profiles one T cell receptor (beta chain) with its context. The sample comes from a study of blood T cell repertoires in COVID-19. Overall study context: Spain, Italy and the United States supplied samples that represented acute and convalescent COVID-19. PBMCs, B-cell-depleted T cells, or T cells provided the cDNA or gDNA that made up the material.

The CDR3 loop spans 14 amino acids. CDR1 is LGHDT, CDR2 YNNKEL, per germline (reference sequence). V gave up 1 base and J gave up 6 bases; unmatched junction bases: 5. Per the authors' pipeline: Nucleated cell counts were estimated from reference gene primer amplification. Clones were sequenced by immunoSEQ multiplex PCR, and TCRdb holds only the in-frame ones, with some missing. Clonal size and the V and J genes are those of that table, whereas D and trimming came from the DNA. This table holds 75,000 to 90,000 clones, 70% to 90% found once. The sequence was collected from a man at least 80 years old with active or convalescent COVID-19. The sequenced material came from peripheral blood. V and J are TRBV3-1 (or the pseudogene TRBV3-2) and TRBJ1-1; 7 bases agree with TRBD1. CDR3 protein: CASSQVHRGSEAFF. DNA of the CDR3: TGTGCCAGCAGCCAAGTGCACAGGGGCTCTGAAGCTTTCTTT.